One sample yielded the 27 T cell receptor beta chains listed below, sequenced in a study of beta chain features in type 1 diabetes. Study observations and caveats: Patients with Type 1 diabetes showed moderately but significantly shorter TCRB CDR3s in all four CD4+ subsets.

What was sequenced were expressed TCRB transcripts, since all of the isolated RNA had been reverse transcribed. Assay: immunoSEQ multiplex PCR; the TCRdb copy retains only in-frame clones and omits some. The table lists more than 120,000 clones, 13% of them singletons. What these receptors recognize is not known. Material: central memory CD4+ T cells from blood. These receptors all stem from a man between 18 and 29 years old with type 1 diabetes.

V is TRBV7-2 and J is TRBJ2-1; TRBD2 aligns across 10 bases. The CDR3 is made up of 15 amino acids. Germline values: CDR1 SGHTA, CDR2 FQGNSA. Trimming removed 5 bases from V and 7 bases from J; junction bases left unmatched: 8. The CDR3 nucleotides are TGTGCCAGCAGCCCCCCCGAGCGGGGGGGGAATGAGCAGTTCTTC. This sequence encodes CASSPPERGGNEQFF.

This clone appeared a few times. This chain links TRBV30 with TRBJ2-5; weak D call: TRBD1 (5 bases). Germline values: CDR1 GTSNPN, CDR2 SVGIG (reference sequence). The V gene lost 0 bases and the J gene lost 2 bases, with 10 bases spanning the gap. The CDR3 length is 14 residues. CDR3 amino acids: CAWSVGHVQETQYF. The CDR3 bases are TGTGCCTGGAGTGTCGGACACGTTCAAGAGACCCAGTACTTC.

Concerning this clone itself: A far bigger clonotype differs at one base, so this is likely a read error. CDR3 sequence (DNA): TGTGCCAGCAGCGTAGGCCCCGCAGGTAGCACAGATACGCAGTATTTT. As protein: CASSVGPAGSTDTQYF. The J gene is TRBJ2-3, the V gene TRBV7-9; D remains unclear. Germline V lookup: CDR1 SEHNR, CDR2 FQNEAQ (reference sequence). V dropped 5 bases and J dropped 0 bases, with 15 bases sitting between them. The CDR3 loop spans 16 amino acids.

This clone has only a few counts. This chain uses TRBV30 with TRBJ2-2; 7 nucleotides agree with TRBD2. V lost 1 base to trimming and J lost 9 bases; unmatched junction nucleotides: 5. This CDR3 has 13 residues. Germline-derived CDR1 and CDR2 are GTSNPN and SVGIG (reference sequence). The CDR3 loop is CAWSGGLGRELFF. The CDR3 DNA is TGTGCCTGGAGTGGTGGACTAGGACGGGAGCTGTTTTTT.

The rearrangement uses TRBV28 and TRBJ2-5, with D possibly called TRBD1 or TRBD2 (6 bases each). The CDR3 totals 14 residues. Germline V gives CDR1 MDHEN, CDR2 SYDVKM. Trimming pared 7 bases from V and 0 bases from J, leaving 12 bases between. CDR3 nucleotide sequence: TGTGCCAGCATGGGGGGCGGGTACCAAGAGACCCAGTACTTC. Translation gives CASMGGGYQETQYF.

In this sample, this clone turned up a few times. V and J are TRBV7-9 and TRBJ1-2; 7 bases are a match to TRBD1. Germline CDR1 reads SEHNR; CDR2 reads FQNEAQ (reference sequence). The CDR3 extends over 17 amino acids. V lost 5 bases to trimming and J lost 4 bases; unmatched junction nucleotides: 16. This chain's CDR3 is CASSPRQGPYLIYGYTF. The CDR3 nucleotides are TGTGCCAGCAGCCCTCGACAGGGCCCCTATCTAATCTATGGCTACACCTTC.

The chain links TRBV7-9 to TRBJ2-3; D is perhaps TRBD2 (5 bases). Trimming took 8 bases from V and 2 from J, leaving 14 bases between them. Germline V gives CDR1 SEHNR, CDR2 FQNEAQ (reference sequence). The CDR3 spans 14 residues. CDR3 sequence reads: CASRGRGITDTQYF. CDR3 bases: TGTGCCAGCCGAGGGAGAGGGATCACAGATACGCAGTATTTT.

The sample holds many counts of this clone. The rearrangement uses TRBV6-1 and TRBJ2-1, with TRBD2 matching over 8 bases. CDR1 MNHNS and CDR2 SASEGT come from the germline V gene. The CDR3 is 15 residues long. J was trimmed by 6 bases and V by 6 bases; bases with no gene match: 10. CDR3 sequence (DNA): TGTGCCAGCAGCCTTGGCGGGGGGCCTTCCAATGAGCAGTTCTTC. Encoded protein: CASSLGGGPSNEQFF.

In this sample, this clone turned up a few times. The V call is TRBV12-5, the J call TRBJ2-7; D not certain. Trimming left V 1 base short and J 1 base short, with 5 bases between. The germline V gene has CDR1 LGHNT and CDR2 FRNRAP. The CDR3 loop spans 13 amino acids. CDR3 amino acids: CASGLDSSYEQYF. CDR3 nucleotides: TGTGCTAGTGGTTTGGACAGTTCCTACGAGCAGTACTTC.

This clone was seen a handful of times. V gene TRBV10-3 combines with J gene TRBJ1-6; D may be TRBD1 (6 bases). Germline V gene sequence: CDR1 ENHRY, CDR2 SYGVKD. V lost 6 bases and J lost 7, with 16 bases in between. The length of the CDR3 is 15 residues. The CDR3 sequence: CAISGGAVGNSPLHF. CDR3 bases: TGTGCCATCAGCGGGGGGGCGGTTGGGAATTCACCCCTCCACTTT.

This clone was observed a few times. This sequence joins TRBV27 and TRBJ2-3; D is uncertain. Germline CDR1 reads MNHEY; CDR2 reads SMNVEV (reference sequence). Deletions cut 4 bases from V and 3 bases from J, with 8 bases between. This CDR3 is 13 amino acids long. DNA for the CDR3: TGTGCCAGCAGTTCCCTAGATACAGATACGCAGTATTTT. It translates to CASSSLDTDTQYF.

This clone has only a few counts. This chain connects TRBV2 to TRBJ2-7; perhaps TRBD1 as D (6 bases). Germline V gene lookup returns CDR1 SNHLY and CDR2 FYNNEI. Trimming left V 4 bases short and J 2 bases short, with 15 bases between. The CDR3 covers 15 residues. The CDR3 nucleotides are TGTGCCAGCAGTGGGCAGGGGTATATTACCTACGAGCAGTACTTC. It translates to CASSGQGYITYEQYF.

This clone was counted between two and nine times. This chain links TRBV2 with TRBJ2-5; 8 bases match TRBD2. Trimming took 5 bases from V and 2 from J; bases not matched to a gene: 7. The CDR3 is 15 amino acids. CDR1 SNHLY and CDR2 FYNNEI come from the germline V gene. The CDR3 loop reads CASSRLAGSQETQYF. CDR3 sequence (DNA): TGTGCCAGCAGTAGGTTAGCGGGGTCACAAGAGACCCAGTACTTC.

The chain joins TRBV6-1 to TRBJ2-3; the D is unclear. The germline V gene has CDR1 MNHNS and CDR2 SASEGT. The CDR3 has 13 residues. Trimming shortened V by 1 base and J by 1 base, and 3 bases separated the two germline ends. CDR3 DNA sequence: TGTGCCAGCAGTGAAGGGGGCACAGATACGCAGTATTTT. Amino acid sequence: CASSEGGTDTQYF.

V is TRBV2 and J is TRBJ1-2, with D hard to call. The V end lost 7 bases, the J end lost 0 bases, and 9 bases lay between the germline ends. Germline V lookup: CDR1 SNHLY, CDR2 FYNNEI. The length of the CDR3 is 13 residues. CDR3 residues: CASTDTANYGYTF. The CDR3 DNA reads TGTGCCAGCACTGACACAGCTAACTATGGCTACACCTTC.

This clone was counted at least ten times. This chain joins TRBV2 and TRBJ2-7; TRBD1 is a possible D gene (6 bases). V gave up 3 bases and J gave up 2 bases, with 14 bases separating them. The CDR3 consists of 15 residues. Per germline, CDR1 SNHLY and CDR2 FYNNEI. The CDR3 DNA reads TGTGCCAGCAGTGATTCGAACAGGGCCACCTACGAGCAGTACTTC. Amino acids: CASSDSNRATYEQYF.

The sample holds a few counts of this clone. This sequence joins TRBV27 and TRBJ2-5; TRBD2 aligns across 10 bases. The germline V gene encodes CDR1 MNHEY and CDR2 SMNVEV (reference sequence). This CDR3 has 15 residues. The junction had 6 bases not matched to a gene; V was cut back by 6 bases and J by 2 bases. CDR3 nucleotide sequence: TGTGCCAGCAGCCCTCAGACTAGCGGGCAAGAGACCCAGTACTTC. Residues: CASSPQTSGQETQYF.

This clone has only a few counts. The chain carries TRBV30 and TRBJ2-7; D is uncertain. The CDR3 sequence is 12 residues long. V dropped 1 base and J dropped 5 bases, with 9 bases sitting between them. Germline V gives CDR1 GTSNPN, CDR2 SVGIG (reference sequence). The CDR3 loop is CAWSGPGHEQYF. The CDR3, as DNA: TGTGCCTGGAGTGGGCCCGGCCACGAGCAGTACTTC.

This clone was observed a few times. The chain is built from TRBV10-3 and TRBJ2-5; weak D call: TRBD1 (5 bases). Germline-derived CDR1 and CDR2 are ENHRY and SYGVKD. Deletions cut 0 bases from V and 5 bases from J, with 7 bases between. The CDR3 consists of 13 residues. CDR3 coding DNA: TGTGCCATCAGTGAGTCTGGGGCTGAGACCCAGTACTTC. Amino acids: CAISESGAETQYF.

This clone was seen only a few times. The chain links TRBV5-4 to TRBJ2-7, with D perhaps being TRBD1 or TRBD2 (5 bases each). The CDR3 has 15 residues. The V end was cut by 4 bases, the J end by 5 bases, with 19 bases between. Germline V gene data show CDR1 as SGHNT and CDR2 as YYREEE (reference sequence). This chain's CDR3 is CASSPRGRTINEQYF. The CDR3 coding sequence is TGTGCCAGCAGCCCCCGGGGCAGGACGATAAACGAGCAGTACTTC.

This clone was seen a handful of times. This rearrangement joins TRBV4-2 to TRBJ2-3, with D possibly called TRBD1 or TRBD2 (5 bases each). V was pared by 3 bases and J by 1 base, with 20 bases between. The CDR3 sequence is 18 residues long. In germline, CDR1 is LGHNA, CDR2 YNFKEQ. The CDR3 region has the DNA TGTGCCAGCAGCCACGCCGTGGGGACCCAGGTGGGCACAGATACGCAGTATTTT. Translating gives CASSHAVGTQVGTDTQYF.

The chain's CDR3 is CSVADRAGGELFF. DNA for the CDR3: TGCAGCGTCGCGGACAGGGCCGGCGGGGAGCTGTTTTTT. The chain has TRBV29-1 and TRBJ2-2; 8 bases are a match to TRBD1. CDR1 SQVTM and CDR2 ANQGSEA come from the germline V gene. With 6 bases clipped from V and 7 bases from J, the junction kept 7 bases outside the gene matches. The CDR3 covers 13 residues.

This chain uses TRBV13 with TRBJ1-1, with TRBD1 matching over 9 bases. The V and J ends lost 4 bases and 5 bases, in that order; junction bases with no gene match: 5. The CDR3 length is 14 residues. The V gene's germline CDR1 is PRHDT and CDR2 FYEKMQ (reference sequence). The CDR3 DNA reads TGTGCCAGCAGCTCAGGACAGGGGTCGACTGAAGCTTTCTTT. It translates to CASSSGQGSTEAFF. The complete variable domain, with remaining parts taken from reference TRBV13 and TRBJ1-1, reads AAGVIQSPRHLIKEKRETATLKCYPIPRHDTVYWYQQGPGQDPQFLISFYEKMQSDKGSIPDRFSAQQFSDYHSELNMSSLELGDSALYFCASSSGQGSTEAFFGQGTRLTVV.

This clone has only a few counts. The rearrangement links TRBV5-1 to TRBJ1-6; 8 bases map to TRBD1. Per the germline V gene, CDR1 is SGHRS and CDR2 is YFSETQ. Trimming at V came to 4 bases and at J to 7 bases, leaving 7 bases not matched to a gene. This CDR3 has 15 amino acids. The DNA of the CDR3 is TGCGCCAGCAGCCCCGACAGGGGCGGCAATTCACCCCTCCACTTT. This translates into CASSPDRGGNSPLHF.

V gene TRBV5-6 combines with J gene TRBJ2-3; no clear D gene. Germline V lookup: CDR1 SGHDT, CDR2 YYEEEE. Between the trimmed V and J ends, which lost 0 bases and 3 bases, there was a span of 2 bases. The CDR3 length is 12 residues. CDR3 nucleotides: TGTGCCAGCAGCTTGGCTACAGATACGCAGTATTTT. Encoded protein: CASSLATDTQYF.

This clone was observed a handful of times. CDR3 region: CASSPQGQGNEKLFF. CDR3 bases: TGTGCCAGCTCACCACAGGGACAGGGCAATGAAAAACTGTTTTTT. The chain is built from TRBV18 and TRBJ1-4; 9 nucleotides match TRBD1. This CDR3 has 15 amino acids. CDR1 KGHSH and CDR2 LQKENI come from the germline V gene. V was pared by 1 base and J by 5 bases, with 2 bases of the junction left unmatched.

The V and J genes are TRBV10-2 and TRBJ2-5; TRBD2 agrees at 11 bases. CDR1 and CDR2 from the germline V gene are WSHSY and SAAADI. The CDR3 length is 17 residues. The ends lost 6 bases at V and 3 bases at J; junction bases unmatched: 12. In DNA, the CDR3 is TGCGCCAGCAGCCCCCTCACCTCTAGCGGGGGGAAAGAGACCCAGTACTTC. Translated, it gives CASSPLTSSGGKETQYF.